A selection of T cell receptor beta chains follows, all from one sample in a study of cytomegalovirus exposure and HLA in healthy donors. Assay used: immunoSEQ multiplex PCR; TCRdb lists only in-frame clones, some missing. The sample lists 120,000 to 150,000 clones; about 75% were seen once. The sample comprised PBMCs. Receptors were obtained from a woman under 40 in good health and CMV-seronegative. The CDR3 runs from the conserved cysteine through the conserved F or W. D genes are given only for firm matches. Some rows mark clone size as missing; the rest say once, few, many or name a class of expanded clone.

TGCGCCAGCAGCCAAGATCAGGACTATCCTCATGGCTACACCTTC	CASSQDQDYPHGYTF	-	TRBJ1-2	-	TRBV4-3
TGTGCCAGCAGTTACGGGACAACCCCCTCTGGAAACACCATATATTTT	CASSYGTTPSGNTIYF	once	TRBJ1-3	-	TRBV6-5
TGTGCCAGTAGTACCGGTTCTGGAAACACCATATATTTT	CASSTGSGNTIYF	-	TRBJ1-3	-	TRBV19
TGTGCCAGCTCACGAGCGGGGGGCCGAAGCTCCTACAATGAGCAGTTCTTC	CASSRAGGRSSYNEQFF	-	TRBJ2-1	TRBD2	TRBV18
TGTGCCATCAGTGAAGACTCCTATGGCTACACCTTC	CAISEDSYGYTF	once	TRBJ1-2	-	TRBV10-3
TGTGCCAGCAGCGCATTACAGGATACTGAAGCTTTCTTT	CASSALQDTEAFF	once	TRBJ1-1	-	TRBV7-6
TGCGCCAGCAGCCAGGACGGACTAGGTGGCTACACCTTC	CASSQDGLGGYTF	few	TRBJ1-2	-	TRBV5-1
TGTGCCAGCAGTTCCCGTAAAGGGTTAGGGACTCTAAACATTCAGTACTTC	CASSSRKGLGTLNIQYF	few	TRBJ2-4	-	TRBV27
TGTGCCAGCAGCGTTTCCACAGGGTCCTACGAGCAGTACTTC	CASSVSTGSYEQYF	-	TRBJ2-7	-	TRBV9
TGTGCCAGCAGCTTAGTTAACGGGGGGAAGAGCACTGAAGCTTTCTTT	CASSLVNGGKSTEAFF	-	TRBJ1-1	-	TRBV7-8
TGTGCCAGCAGCTGGGGGGACAGGAGCTCCTATAATTCACCCCTCCACTTT	CASSWGDRSSYNSPLHF	-	TRBJ1-6	TRBD1	TRBV5-6
TGTGCCAGCAGCCCGGCGGGACGCCCGAATCAGCCCCAGCATTTT	CASSPAGRPNQPQHF	-	TRBJ1-5	-	TRBV7-9
TGTGCCCCTCCGTACAGGAACTCCTACGAGCAGTACTTC	CAPPYRNSYEQYF	-	TRBJ2-7	-	TRBV6-7
TGTGCCAGCAGCTTTTCATCGGGCACCGGGGAGCTGTTTTTT	CASSFSSGTGELFF	-	TRBJ2-2	-	TRBV7-3
TGTGCCAGCAGTGGACTTTGGCCTCACGAGCAGTACTTC	CASSGLWPHEQYF	once	TRBJ2-7	-	TRBV6-5
TGTGCCAGCAGCCTGAGGGACAGCTCTGGAAACACCATATATTTT	CASSLRDSSGNTIYF	-	TRBJ1-3	TRBD1	TRBV6-5
TGTGCCAGCAGTCCTTTTTCAGATACGCAGTATTTT	CASSPFSDTQYF	-	TRBJ2-3	-	TRBV7-2
TGCGCCAGCAGCCAAGCCGGACAGGGTGAGAGACGGAACACTGAAGCTTTCTTT	CASSQAGQGERRNTEAFF	-	TRBJ1-1	TRBD1	TRBV4-3
TGTGCCAGCAGCTTAGGGGGAGGACGTAGAGGCGACCCCAAGTTCTTC	CASSLGGGRRGDPKFF	-	TRBJ2-1	-	TRBV7-6
TGTGCCAGCAAAATAAACACTGAAGCTTTCTTT	CASKINTEAFF	-	TRBJ1-1	-	TRBV6-1
TGCGCCAGCAGCCTTCCGGGATCCATTGGGACCGGGGAGCTGTTTTTT	CASSLPGSIGTGELFF	-	TRBJ2-2	-	TRBV4-1
TGTGCCAGCAGCTTAACCGGGACTAGCGGGGATAATGAGCAGTTCTTC	CASSLTGTSGDNEQFF	few	TRBJ2-1	TRBD2	TRBV7-3
TGTGCCAGCAGCTTAGCGTATTGGTCGGGAGGTGGCTACACCTTC	CASSLAYWSGGGYTF	-	TRBJ1-2	-	TRBV7-2
TGTGCCAGCACCCCGGGAAATATGAACACTGAAGCTTTCTTT	CASTPGNMNTEAFF	once	TRBJ1-1	-	TRBV2
TGTGCCAGCAGTGGTGGACTGGCTTGGGGAATCGGCTACGAGCAGTACTTC	CASSGGLAWGIGYEQYF	-	TRBJ2-7	-	TRBV25-1
TGTGCCAGCAGTTATAGTTATAACGGGATCTACGAGCAGTACTTC	CASSYSYNGIYEQYF	-	TRBJ2-7	-	TRBV6-5
TGTGCCAGCAGCAAAGAAGGCGGCTTCCAAGAGACCCAGTACTTC	CASSKEGGFQETQYF	-	TRBJ2-5	-	TRBV21-1
TGTGCCAGCCACGACGACGCGGATGGCGAGCAGTACTTC	CASHDDADGEQYF	once	TRBJ2-7	-	TRBV2
TGCGCCAGCAGCTTAAGCGGGGGGCCCCGCTCCCAAGAGACCCAGTACTTC	CASSLSGGPRSQETQYF	once	TRBJ2-5	TRBD2	TRBV5-1
TGTGCCAGCAGCTTTTCCGGGACTCCCTACGAGCAGTACTTC	CASSFSGTPYEQYF	-	TRBJ2-7	-	TRBV7-6
TGTGCCAGCAGCCCCGCCGGGCGGGGGGTGCAGGGCGATGAGCAGTTCTTC	CASSPAGRGVQGDEQFF	-	TRBJ2-1	TRBD2	TRBV5-5
TGTGCCAGCAGCCCAGGACTGACTAGCGGGGGAGACACAGATACGCAGTATTTT	CASSPGLTSGGDTDTQYF	few	TRBJ2-3	TRBD2	TRBV5-6
TGTGCCAGCAGCGCACCCGGGAATGAGCAGTTCTTC	CASSAPGNEQFF	-	TRBJ2-1	-	TRBV11-3
TGTGCCTGGAGTGTGGGAGACGGGCATCAGCCCCAGCATTTT	CAWSVGDGHQPQHF	-	TRBJ1-5	-	TRBV30
TGTGCCAGCAGTCCCCATCAGGGATCCGAGTCACCCCTCCACTTT	CASSPHQGSESPLHF	-	TRBJ1-6	-	TRBV28
TGCGCCAGCAGCCAAGAGGCAGGAACCTACGAGCAGTACTTC	CASSQEAGTYEQYF	-	TRBJ2-7	-	TRBV4-1
TGTGCCAGCAGTGAACGGACAGTTAATAACTATGGCTGCACCTTC	CASSERTVNNYGCTF	-	TRBJ1-2	-	TRBV2
TGTGCCAGCAGCCGGGACAGGGTCGAAACCGGGGAGCTGTTTTTT	CASSRDRVETGELFF	few	TRBJ2-2	TRBD1	TRBV6-1
TGTGCCTGGAGTCCGAGGTACACTGAAGCTTTCTTT	CAWSPRYTEAFF	-	TRBJ1-1	-	TRBV30
TGCAGCGTTAATTTACAGGGCAATGAGCAGTTCTTC	CSVNLQGNEQFF	-	TRBJ2-1	-	TRBV29-1
TGTGCCAGCAGCCCAGGGTTGTGGGATGAAAAACTGTTTTTT	CASSPGLWDEKLFF	-	TRBJ1-4	-	TRBV9
TGTGCCATCAGTTCAGGGAACAGGAACACTGAAGCTTTCTTT	CAISSGNRNTEAFF	-	TRBJ1-1	-	TRBV10-3
TGTGCCAGCAGTGCTCCCTTTAATTCACCCCTCCACTTT	CASSAPFNSPLHF	few	TRBJ1-6	-	TRBV2